Each of the 26 T cell receptor beta chains below was sequenced from the same sample in a study of blood T cell repertoires in COVID-19. TCRdb's copy holds only in-frame clones and misses some; the assay was immunoSEQ multiplex PCR. The sample includes about 140,000 clones, roughly four fifths of them seen just once. Source material: peripheral blood. These TCRs come from a woman in her sixties or seventies with acute or convalescent COVID-19.

CDR3 sequence reads: CASGTPNYGYTF. Here the CDR3 DNA reads TGTGCCAGCGGGACTCCTAACTATGGCTACACCTTC. The chain recombines TRBV6-6 with TRBJ1-2, with D perhaps matching TRBD1 (5 bases). The CDR3 runs to 12 residues. V dropped 8 bases and J dropped 0 bases, with 7 bases sitting between them. CDR1 MNHNY and CDR2 SVGAGI come from the germline V gene (reference sequence).

The rearrangement joins TRBV6-1 to TRBJ1-5; D remains ambiguous. Looked up from germline, CDR1 is MNHNS and CDR2 is SASEGT. The CDR3 totals 16 residues. Trimming cost V 4 bases and J 0 bases, with 13 bases left between them. This CDR3 reads CASSGRGSYSNQPQHF. DNA of the CDR3: TGTGCCAGCAGTGGACGGGGTTCTTATAGCAATCAGCCCCAGCATTTT.

The CDR3 nucleotides read TGCAGCGGAACAGGGAGTGATGAAAAACTGTTTTTT. Its protein product is CSGTGSDEKLFF. The chain joins TRBV29-1 to TRBJ1-4, with D perhaps TRBD1 (6 bases). Germline V gene data show CDR1 as SQVTM and CDR2 as ANQGSEA. The CDR3 runs to 12 residues. V shed 7 bases and J shed 6 bases, with 12 bases lying between them. The complete variable domain, with remaining parts taken from reference TRBV29-1 and TRBJ1-4, reads SAVISQKPSRDICQRGTSLTIQCQVDSQVTMMFWYRQQPGQSLTLIATANQGSEATYESGFVIDKFPISRPNLTFSTLTVSNMSPEDSSIYLCSGTGSDEKLFFGSGTQLSVL.

V is TRBV6-2 or TRBV6-3 and J is TRBJ1-5; a weak D match, TRBD1 (6 bases). This CDR3 spans 14 amino acids. The V end was cut by 6 bases, the J end by 1 base, with 10 bases between. Germline CDR1 is MNHEY and CDR2 is SVGEGT. CDR3: CASSPRGSNQPQHF. In nucleotides, the CDR3 is TGTGCCAGCAGCCCCAGGGGAAGCAATCAGCCCCAGCATTTT.

This clone was seen once. CDR3 DNA: TGTGCCAGCAGTGACGTCGGGTTAAATTCACCCCTCCACTTT. This encodes CASSDVGLNSPLHF. The rearrangement joins TRBV2 to TRBJ1-6; D is uncertain. The CDR3 covers 14 residues. Per the germline V gene, CDR1 is SNHLY and CDR2 is FYNNEI. Trimming removed 3 bases from V and 7 bases from J, with 10 bases in between.

The CDR3 nucleotides are TGTGCCAGTAGTTGGGAGGGAGTCACTGAAGCTTTCTTT. Its protein product is CASSWEGVTEAFF. This sequence joins TRBV19 and TRBJ1-1; the D is unclear. Germline V gives CDR1 LNHDA, CDR2 SQIVND (reference sequence). The CDR3 extends over 13 amino acids. V lost 5 bases to trimming and J lost 4 bases, with 11 bases between them.

This clone came up a few times. The rearrangement links TRBV5-1 to TRBJ2-3; 10 bases map to TRBD2. Trimming removed 4 bases from V and 5 bases from J; junction bases left unmatched: 4. This CDR3 region has 14 residues. The germline CDR1 and CDR2 sequences are SGHRS and YFSETQ. The CDR3 sequence: CASSGTSDGDTQYF. CDR3 coding DNA: TGCGCCAGCAGCGGGACTAGCGACGGAGATACGCAGTATTTT.

V usage is TRBV10-3 and J usage is TRBJ1-4; no definite D call. With 6 bases removed from V and 5 bases from J, the gap between germline ends came to 13 bases. Germline-derived CDR1 and CDR2 are ENHRY and SYGVKD. This CDR3 contains 14 residues. CDR3 DNA: TGTGCCATCAGAGCAGCTACGGGGAATGAAAAACTGTTTTTT. Its protein product is CAIRAATGNEKLFF.

The chain carries TRBV27 and TRBJ2-3; 8 bases fit TRBD2. The CDR3 sequence is 14 residues long. The germline gives CDR1 MNHEY, CDR2 SMNVEV (reference sequence). V lost 4 bases and J lost 5; bases outside the gene matches: 5. The CDR3 reads CASSSGLALDTQYF. In DNA form, the CDR3 reads TGTGCCAGCAGTTCCGGACTAGCTCTAGATACGCAGTATTTT.

This clone has only one observation. V usage is TRBV19 and J usage is TRBJ1-5; possibly TRBD1 for D (6 bases). This CDR3 spans 17 amino acids. CDR1 and CDR2 from the germline V gene are LNHDA and SQIVND (reference sequence). The V gene lost 2 bases and the J gene lost 3 bases, with 17 bases spanning the gap. CDR3 amino acids: CASSISRGGSTNQPQHF. CDR3 nucleotide sequence: TGTGCCAGTAGTATAAGTAGGGGGGGGAGCACCAATCAGCCCCAGCATTTT.

V is TRBV28 and J is TRBJ1-1, with 7 bases fitting TRBD1. The ends lost 4 bases at V and 6 bases at J; junction bases unmatched: 17. The CDR3 extends over 17 amino acids. CDR1 is MDHEN and CDR2 is SYDVKM in the germline V gene. The CDR3 region is CASSSSREGQAHSEAFF. The DNA of the CDR3 is TGTGCCAGCAGTTCCAGTAGAGAAGGACAGGCACACTCTGAAGCTTTCTTT.

Turning to this clone: The DNA is left out, because the CDR3 cannot be placed on it with certainty; the CDR3 is given as TCRdb lists it. V gene TRBV30 combines with J gene TRBJ2-5; TRBD1, the D gene given by the table, was not confirmed from the DNA. The CDR3 spans 16 amino acids, including both terminal residues. Germline V gives CDR1 GTSNPN, CDR2 SVGIG (reference sequence). CDR3 loop: CAWSPPGTVPILAQYF.

This chain links TRBV18 with TRBJ1-2; D is uncertain. The germline V gene has CDR1 KGHSH and CDR2 LQKENI. V was cut by 2 bases and J by 3 bases, with 10 bases left in between. The CDR3 is 14 residues long. The CDR3 bases are TGTGCCAGCTCACCAGTCTCAGCGGACTATGGCTACACCTTC. Its translation: CASSPVSADYGYTF. The complete variable domain, with remaining parts taken from reference TRBV18 and TRBJ1-2, reads NAGVMQNPRHLVRRRGQEARLRCSPMKGHSHVYWYRQLPEEGLKFMVYLQKENIIDESGMPKERFSAEFPKEGPSILRIQQVVRGDSAAYFCASSPVSADYGYTFGSGTRLTVV.

The chain combines TRBV5-4 with TRBJ2-7, with 11 bases lining up with TRBD1. Trimming cost V 5 bases and J 1 base; bases outside gene matches: 5. Germline CDR1 reads SGHNT; CDR2 reads YYREEE (reference sequence). The CDR3 loop spans 15 amino acids. CDR3 nucleotide sequence: TGTGCCAGCAGACCGGGGACAGGGGGTTCCTACGAGCAGTACTTC. It codes for CASRPGTGGSYEQYF.

This clone appeared once. At one end the junction does not follow the germline gene, possibly because of a read error. V and J are TRBV3-1 (or the pseudogene TRBV3-2) and TRBJ1-1; maybe TRBD1 (6 bases). Germline loops: CDR1 LGHDT, CDR2 YNNKEL (reference sequence). The CDR3 is 15 residues long. CDR3 coding DNA: TGTGCCAGCAACCAAGTCCTCCAGGGGCACACTGAAGCTTTCTTT. Protein: CASNQVLQGHTEAFF.

The V call is TRBV6-5, the J call TRBJ2-1; D is possibly TRBD2 (5 bases). Germline V gives CDR1 MNHEY, CDR2 SVGAGI. The CDR3 covers 15 residues. V lost 8 bases to trimming and J lost 7 bases, with 21 bases between them. Here the CDR3 DNA reads TGTGCCAGCGTTAGGACCCGGGGAAGTCGTAATGAGCAGTTCTTC. It encodes CASVRTRGSRNEQFF.

The chain has TRBV2 and TRBJ2-7; 7 bases line up with TRBD2. Trimming removed 4 bases from V and 4 bases from J; junction bases left unmatched: 7. In germline, CDR1 is SNHLY, CDR2 FYNNEI. CDR3 size: 14 residues. As DNA, the CDR3 is TGTGCCAGCAGTGCTTCCGGACTAGGGTACGAGCAGTACTTC. Its translation: CASSASGLGYEQYF.

The J gene is TRBJ2-2, the V gene TRBV18; weak D call: TRBD2 (7 bases). This CDR3 is 16 amino acids long. Germline CDR1 reads KGHSH; CDR2 reads LQKENI. Trimming removed 3 bases at V and 1 base at J, with 12 bases between. This CDR3 reads CASSPQGTKNTGELFF. In DNA form, the CDR3 reads TGTGCCAGCTCACCTCAGGGGACTAAGAACACCGGGGAGCTGTTTTTT.

For this clone: In the same sample, other DNA sequences code for this CDR3. The chain links TRBV7-2 to TRBJ2-7; 16 bases fit TRBD2. V trimming: 5 bases; J trimming: 4 bases; junction bases outside the gene matches: 2. The CDR3 is 15 residues long. Germline assignment: CDR1 SGHTA and CDR2 FQGNSA. The CDR3 loop is CASSAGLAGGYEQYF. CDR3 DNA: TGTGCCAGCAGCGCGGGACTAGCGGGAGGGTACGAGCAGTACTTC.

The V and J genes are TRBV30 and TRBJ1-1; TRBD1 aligns across 8 bases. The CDR3 runs 14 residues. The V gene's germline CDR1 is GTSNPN and CDR2 SVGIG (reference sequence). The V segment lost 0 bases and the J segment 3 bases; nucleotides outside the gene matches: 3. The CDR3 here is CAWSVDRGYTEAFF. The CDR3 coding sequence is TGTGCCTGGAGTGTAGACAGGGGTTACACTGAAGCTTTCTTT.

The V gene is TRBV18, the J gene TRBJ1-4; 9 bases agree with TRBD1. In germline, CDR1 is KGHSH, CDR2 LQKENI. This CDR3 contains 15 residues. The J segment lost 8 bases and the V segment lost 3 bases, leaving 7 bases of the junction unmatched. The CDR3 loop is CASSPEGQGREKLFF. CDR3 in DNA: TGTGCCAGCTCACCCGAGGGACAGGGCCGGGAAAAACTGTTTTTT. Based on the CDR3 plus reference TRBV18 and TRBJ1-4, the full variable domain is NAGVMQNPRHLVRRRGQEARLRCSPMKGHSHVYWYRQLPEEGLKFMVYLQKENIIDESGMPKERFSAEFPKEGPSILRIQQVVRGDSAAYFCASSPEGQGREKLFFGSGTQLSVL.

This clone was seen a handful of times. V and J are TRBV18 and TRBJ1-1; 7 bases line up with TRBD1. CDR3 length: 14 residues. The V gene end was trimmed by 2 bases and the J gene end by 4 bases; junction bases not matched to a gene: 4. The germline gives CDR1 KGHSH, CDR2 LQKENI. This CDR3 reads CASSPTGDVTEAFF. CDR3 nucleotide sequence: TGTGCCAGCTCACCAACAGGGGACGTCACTGAAGCTTTCTTT.

This rearrangement joins TRBV5-1 to TRBJ2-7, with unresolved D. Germline V gene sequence: CDR1 SGHRS, CDR2 YFSETQ. The CDR3 runs to 13 residues. Trimming cost V 3 bases and J 0 bases, with 7 bases left between them. This CDR3 reads CASSYPFSYEQYF. CDR3 DNA sequence: TGCGCCAGCAGCTATCCGTTCTCCTACGAGCAGTACTTC.

The chain uses TRBV7-8 and TRBJ2-5; 8 nucleotides line up with TRBD2. In germline, CDR1 is SGHVS, CDR2 FQNEAQ. This CDR3 is 18 amino acids long. V gave up 2 bases and J gave up 1 base; unmatched junction bases: 12. For the CDR3, the DNA is TGTGCCAGCAGCTTACCAGCGGGAGTATCCTTGCCCCAAGAGACCCAGTACTTC. Translated, it gives CASSLPAGVSLPQETQYF.

The chain uses TRBV29-1 and TRBJ1-1; 8 bases map to TRBD1. Trimming at V came to 6 bases and at J to 11 bases, leaving 8 bases not matched to a gene. The germline V gene encodes CDR1 SQVTM and CDR2 ANQGSEA. This CDR3 comprises 11 residues. The CDR3 region is CSVGDRGQAFF. CDR3 sequence (DNA): TGCAGCGTAGGAGACAGGGGTCAGGCTTTCTTT.

The chain combines TRBV6-6 with TRBJ2-3, with D perhaps TRBD2 (6 bases). The CDR3 is made up of 17 amino acids. Trimming removed 5 bases at V and 1 base at J, with 19 bases between. Per the germline V gene, CDR1 is MNHNY and CDR2 is SVGAGI (reference sequence). CDR3 nucleotide sequence: TGTGCCAGCAGTCCTTCCGCAGGAGGGCCGGGCACAGATACGCAGTATTTT. It codes for CASSPSAGGPGTDTQYF.